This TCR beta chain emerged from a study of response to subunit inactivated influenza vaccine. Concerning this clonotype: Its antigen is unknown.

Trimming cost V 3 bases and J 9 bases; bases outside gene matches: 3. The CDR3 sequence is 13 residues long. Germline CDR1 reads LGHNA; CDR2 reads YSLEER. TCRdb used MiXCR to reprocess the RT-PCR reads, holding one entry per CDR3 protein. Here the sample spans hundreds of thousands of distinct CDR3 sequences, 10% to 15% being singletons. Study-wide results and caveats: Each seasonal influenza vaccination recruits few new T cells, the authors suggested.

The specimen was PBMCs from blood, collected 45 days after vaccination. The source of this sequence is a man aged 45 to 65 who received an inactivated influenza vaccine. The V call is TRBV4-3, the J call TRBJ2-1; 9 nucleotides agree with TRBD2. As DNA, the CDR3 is TGCGCCAGCAGCCAGGGGACTAGCCTTGAGCAGTTCTTC. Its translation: CASSQGTSLEQFF.